These 11 T cell receptor beta chains were all obtained from the same sample, sequenced in a study of OX40 agonist ivuxolimab in advanced cancers. Clones were sequenced by immunoSEQ multiplex PCR, and TCRdb holds only the in-frame ones, with some missing. In the table there are some 50,000 clones, 75% to 85% of which are singletons. This material consisted of CD4+ or CD8+ T cells sorted from blood, taken in a trial of the OX40 agonist ivuxolimab. The receptors stem from an adult with an advanced solid tumor such as melanoma, head and neck, liver or kidney cancer.

This chain links TRBV7-2 with TRBJ2-1; D is perhaps TRBD1 (6 bases). The CDR3 spans 15 residues. V lost 6 bases, J lost 0 bases, and 12 bases lay in between. CDR1 is SGHTA, CDR2 FQGNSA, per germline. CDR3 loop: CASRYRVSSYNEQFF. The CDR3 DNA sequence: TGTGCCAGCAGGTACAGGGTGAGCTCCTACAATGAGCAGTTCTTC.

The V gene is TRBV5-6, the J gene TRBJ1-2; D is uncertain. CDR1 and CDR2 from the germline V gene are SGHDT and YYEEEE. V dropped 0 bases and J dropped 9 bases, with 9 bases sitting between them. The CDR3 sequence is 12 residues long. CDR3 DNA sequence: TGTGCCAGCAGCTTGGTAGGGAGCAGCTACACCTTC. Translating it yields CASSLVGSSYTF.

The genes are TRBV27 and TRBJ2-5; no clear D. The DNA matches TRBJ2-7 better at its end, which makes the J call doubtful. The germline V gene has CDR1 MNHEY and CDR2 SMNVEV (reference sequence). The CDR3 is 13 amino acids. The CDR3 DNA reads TGTGCCAGCAGACTATGGTTCCCCCACGAGCAGTACTTC. Its translation is CASRLWFPHEQYF.

V is TRBV9 and J is TRBJ1-2, with 9 positions matching TRBD1. V was pared by 2 bases and J by 1 base, with 6 bases of the junction left unmatched. CDR1 and CDR2 (germline): SGDLS, YYNGEE. CDR3 length: 16 residues. The CDR3 DNA reads TGTGCCAGCAGCGTTACCGGGACAGGGTTTAACTATGGCTACACCTTC. It encodes CASSVTGTGFNYGYTF.

Notes on this clone: The junction departs from germline at one end; a sequencing error may be responsible. The sample has other DNA sequences that encode this CDR3 too. The genes are TRBV2 and TRBJ1-1, with 7 bases identical to TRBD1. This CDR3 is 14 amino acids long. Germline loops: CDR1 SNHLY, CDR2 FYNNEI. The CDR3 sequence is CASGAGKGGTEAFF. The CDR3, as DNA: TGTGCCAGCGGGGCAGGGAAAGGGGGCACTGAAGCCTTCTTT.

J is TRBJ1-5 and V is TRBV6-5; D is perhaps TRBD1 (5 bases). Germline CDR1 reads MNHEY; CDR2 reads SVGAGI. V was trimmed by 4 bases and J by 6 bases, leaving 10 bases between them. CDR3 length: 13 amino acids. As DNA, the CDR3 is TGTGCCAGCAGTTGGGACGGAGGTCAGCCCCAGCATTTT. Residues: CASSWDGGQPQHF.

The CDR3: CASSPGGPRWQETQYF. The CDR3 bases are TGTGCCAGCAGTCCGGGGGGCCCACGGTGGCAAGAGACCCAGTACTTC. The chain combines TRBV27 with TRBJ2-5, with D maybe TRBD2 (7 bases). The germline gives CDR1 MNHEY, CDR2 SMNVEV (reference sequence). The CDR3 runs 16 residues. With 5 bases removed from V and 2 bases from J, the gap between germline ends came to 18 bases.

The chain has TRBV2 and TRBJ1-5; 7 nucleotides line up with TRBD1. The germline V gene has CDR1 SNHLY and CDR2 FYNNEI. The V gene end was trimmed by 6 bases and the J gene end by 8 bases; junction bases not matched to a gene: 7. The CDR3 totals 13 residues. The DNA for the CDR3 is TGTGCCAGCAGGGGACAGATAACTGAGCCCCAGCATTTT. Translation gives CASRGQITEPQHF.

In its sample, this clone was seen a few times. The chain joins TRBV4-1 to TRBJ1-2; 8 nucleotides match TRBD1. CDR1 is MGHRA and CDR2 is YSYEKL in the germline V gene. CDR3 size: 17 residues. V gave up 0 bases and J gave up 6 bases; unmatched junction bases: 12. CDR3 loop: CASSQDRAGGAFDGYTF. The CDR3, as DNA: TGCGCCAGCAGCCAAGATCGGGCAGGGGGCGCATTCGATGGCTACACCTTC.

The rearrangement uses TRBV18 and TRBJ1-5; D not resolved. Germline loops: CDR1 KGHSH, CDR2 LQKENI. This CDR3 has 14 amino acids. Trimming took 6 bases from V and 4 from J, leaving 13 bases between them. The CDR3 DNA sequence: TGTGCCAGCTCCCTGAACAGCGAAAATCAGCCCCAGCATTTT. This gives the protein CASSLNSENQPQHF.

J is TRBJ2-4 and V is TRBV7-2; 8 bases are shared with TRBD1. J was trimmed by 1 base and V by 6 bases; bases with no gene match: 8. The germline CDR1 and CDR2 sequences are SGHTA and FQGNSA. The CDR3 loop spans 16 amino acids. The CDR3 reads CASRRQGARAKNIQYF. DNA of the CDR3: TGTGCCAGCAGGCGGCAGGGGGCCCGGGCCAAAAACATTCAGTACTTC. Variable domain in full (rest from reference TRBV7-2 and TRBJ2-4): GAGVSQSPSNKVTEKGKDVELRCDPISGHTALYWYRQSLGQGLEFLIYFQGNSAPDKSGLPSDRFSAERTGGSVSTLTIQRTQQEDSAVYLCASRRQGARAKNIQYFGAGTRLSVL.